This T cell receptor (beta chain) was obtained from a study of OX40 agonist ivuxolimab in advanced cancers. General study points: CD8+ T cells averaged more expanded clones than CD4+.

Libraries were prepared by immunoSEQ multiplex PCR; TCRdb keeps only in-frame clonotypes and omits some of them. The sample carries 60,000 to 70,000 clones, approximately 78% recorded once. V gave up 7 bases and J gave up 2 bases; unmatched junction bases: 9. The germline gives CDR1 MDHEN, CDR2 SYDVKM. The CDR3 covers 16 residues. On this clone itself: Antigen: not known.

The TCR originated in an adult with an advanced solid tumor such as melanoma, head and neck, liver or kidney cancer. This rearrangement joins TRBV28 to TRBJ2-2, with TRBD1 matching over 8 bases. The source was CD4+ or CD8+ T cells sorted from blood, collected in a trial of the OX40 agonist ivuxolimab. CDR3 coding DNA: TGTGCCAGCAAGACAGGGGCCTTACCAAACACCGGGGAGCTGTTTTTT. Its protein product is CASKTGALPNTGELFF.